The clone carrying this T cell receptor (beta chain) was counted a few times. This entry comes from a study of blood T cells in healthy people across ages. Together with a sample-barcoded 5' primer, a J-beta primer mix was included in a second PCR lasting about 6 to 12 cycles. MiXCR, run by TCRdb on the 5' RACE reads, gives a single entry per CDR3 protein. The table includes approximately 1.5 million distinct CDR3 sequences, approximately 43% detected once. CDR3 size: 13 residues. V was cut by 1 base and J by 1 base, with 8 bases left in between. Germline values: CDR1 DFQATT, CDR2 SNEGSKA (reference sequence).

The rearrangement joins TRBV20-1 to TRBJ2-7; unclear D gene. The sequence was collected from a woman under 30 in good health. The source material was blood. In nucleotides, the CDR3 is TGCAGTGCTAGAGCCGACGGATCCTACGAGCAGTACTTC. This translates into CSARADGSYEQYF.